This T cell receptor beta chain emerged from a study of siplizumab effects on memory and regulatory T cells. The study's findings and limits: The diversity of naive T cells seemed greater than that of memory cells, and their alloresponse contribution seemed major. Siplizumab produced a significant drop in alloreactive sequences attributable to unstimulated CD4+ memory cells. Siplizumab cultures yielded proliferating Tregs whose suppressive function was not confirmed.

A note on this clone: The antigen is not known.

The study assayed approximately 100,000 TCR templates per sample. Libraries were prepared by immunoSEQ multiplex PCR; TCRdb keeps only in-frame clonotypes and omits some of them. The sample shows over 100,000 clones, roughly 93% of them seen only once. V lost 1 base to trimming and J lost 2 bases, with 9 bases between them. This CDR3 comprises 14 residues. Germline V gene sequence: CDR1 MNHNS, CDR2 SASEGT. The sequencing input was non-Treg CD4+ T cells sorted from blood. V usage is TRBV6-1 and J usage is TRBJ2-7; D is unresolved. This TCR was recovered from a human donor in good health. CDR3 sequence: CASSEGNSPYEQYF. CDR3 sequence (DNA): TGTGCCAGCAGTGAAGGGAATAGCCCCTACGAGCAGTACTTC.